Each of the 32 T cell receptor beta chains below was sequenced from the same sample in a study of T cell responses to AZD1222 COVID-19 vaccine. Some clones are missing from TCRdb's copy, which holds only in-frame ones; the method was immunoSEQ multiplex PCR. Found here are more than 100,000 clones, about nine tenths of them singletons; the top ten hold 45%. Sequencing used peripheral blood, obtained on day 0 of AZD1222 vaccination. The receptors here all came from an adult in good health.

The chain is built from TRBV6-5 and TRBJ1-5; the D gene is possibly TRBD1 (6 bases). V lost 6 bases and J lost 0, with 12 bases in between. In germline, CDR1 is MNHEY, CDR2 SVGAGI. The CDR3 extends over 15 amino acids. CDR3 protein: CASRLDSNSNQPQHF. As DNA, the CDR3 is TGTGCCAGCAGGCTGGACAGTAATAGCAATCAGCCCCAGCATTTT.

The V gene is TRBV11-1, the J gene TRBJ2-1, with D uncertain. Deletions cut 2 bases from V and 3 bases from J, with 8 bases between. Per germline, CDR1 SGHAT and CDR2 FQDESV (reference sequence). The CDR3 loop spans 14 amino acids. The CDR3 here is CASSLSWGYNEQFF. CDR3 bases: TGTGCCAGCAGCTTAAGTTGGGGCTACAATGAGCAGTTCTTC. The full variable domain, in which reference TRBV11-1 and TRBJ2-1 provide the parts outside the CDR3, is EAEVAQSPRYKITEKSQAVAFWCDPISGHATLYWYRQILGQGPELLVQFQDESVVDDSQLPKDRFSAERLKGVDSTLKIQPAELGDSAMYLCASSLSWGYNEQFFGPGTRLTVL.

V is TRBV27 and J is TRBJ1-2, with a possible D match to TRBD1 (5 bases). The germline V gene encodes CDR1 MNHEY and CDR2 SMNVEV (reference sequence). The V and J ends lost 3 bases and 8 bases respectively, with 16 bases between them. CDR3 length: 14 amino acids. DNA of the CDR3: TGTGCCAGCAGTTTTAGTCCCGGGGGGGACGGCTACACCTTC. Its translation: CASSFSPGGDGYTF.

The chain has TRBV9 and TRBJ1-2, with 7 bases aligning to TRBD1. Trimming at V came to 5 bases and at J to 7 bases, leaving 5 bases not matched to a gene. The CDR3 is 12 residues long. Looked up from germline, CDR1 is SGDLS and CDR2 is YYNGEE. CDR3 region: CASRDRSFGYTF. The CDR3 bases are TGTGCCAGCAGGGACAGGTCCTTTGGCTACACCTTC.

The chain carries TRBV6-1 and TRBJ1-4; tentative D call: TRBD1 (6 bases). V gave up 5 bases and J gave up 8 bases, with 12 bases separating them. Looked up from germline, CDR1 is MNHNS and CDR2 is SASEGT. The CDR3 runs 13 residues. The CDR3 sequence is CASSYTGKEKLFF. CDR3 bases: TGTGCCAGCAGTTATACAGGGAAAGAAAAACTGTTTTTT.

In nucleotides, the CDR3 is TGCAGCGTTGTGGGAGCGTCGAACACCGGGGAGCTGTTTTTT. Its translation is CSVVGASNTGELFF. V and J are TRBV29-1 and TRBJ2-2, with D tentatively TRBD2 (5 bases). The CDR3 extends over 14 amino acids. Trimming left V 4 bases short and J 0 bases short, with 9 bases between. Germline V gives CDR1 SQVTM, CDR2 ANQGSEA.

The CDR3 bases are TGTGCCAAGAGAGGGACAGAGATGCTAGCCAAAAACATTCAGTACTTC. Protein: CAKRGTEMLAKNIQYF. The genes are TRBV14 and TRBJ2-4, with 7 bases aligning to TRBD1. The V and J ends lost 10 bases and 0 bases, in that order; junction bases with no gene match: 12. The CDR3 extends over 16 amino acids. In germline, CDR1 is SGHDN, CDR2 FVKESK.

DNA of the CDR3: TGTGCCAGCAGCTTAGATTCCCGTACGCAGTCACCCCTCCACTTT. Protein sequence: CASSLDSRTQSPLHF. The chain combines TRBV7-9 with TRBJ1-6, with D unresolved. Per germline, CDR1 SEHNR and CDR2 FQNEAQ (reference sequence). With 1 base removed from V and 10 bases from J, the gap between germline ends came to 14 bases. The CDR3 loop spans 15 amino acids.

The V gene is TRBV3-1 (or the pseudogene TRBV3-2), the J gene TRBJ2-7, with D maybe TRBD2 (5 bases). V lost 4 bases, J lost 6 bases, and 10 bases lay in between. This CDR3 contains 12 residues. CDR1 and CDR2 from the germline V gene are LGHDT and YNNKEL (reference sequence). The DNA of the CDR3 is TGTGCCAGCAGCCTAGGAGGTACCGAGCAGTACTTC. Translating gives CASSLGGTEQYF.

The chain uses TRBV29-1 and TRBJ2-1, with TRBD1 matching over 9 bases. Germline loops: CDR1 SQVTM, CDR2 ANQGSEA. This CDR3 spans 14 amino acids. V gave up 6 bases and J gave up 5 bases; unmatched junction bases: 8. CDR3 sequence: CSVRDRGWDNEQFF. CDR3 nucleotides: TGCAGCGTCCGTGACAGGGGGTGGGACAATGAGCAGTTCTTC.

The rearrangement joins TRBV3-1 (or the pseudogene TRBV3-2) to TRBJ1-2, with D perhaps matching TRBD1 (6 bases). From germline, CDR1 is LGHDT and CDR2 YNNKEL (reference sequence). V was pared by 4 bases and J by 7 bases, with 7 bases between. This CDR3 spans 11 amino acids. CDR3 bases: TGTGCCAGCAGCCCAGGGGTTGGCTACACCTTC. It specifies CASSPGVGYTF.

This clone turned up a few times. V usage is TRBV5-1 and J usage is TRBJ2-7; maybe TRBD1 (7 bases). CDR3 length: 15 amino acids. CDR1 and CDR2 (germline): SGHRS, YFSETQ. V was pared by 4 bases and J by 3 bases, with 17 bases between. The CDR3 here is CASSAWTGGGYEQYF. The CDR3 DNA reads TGCGCCAGCAGCGCTTGGACAGGAGGGGGCTACGAGCAGTACTTC.

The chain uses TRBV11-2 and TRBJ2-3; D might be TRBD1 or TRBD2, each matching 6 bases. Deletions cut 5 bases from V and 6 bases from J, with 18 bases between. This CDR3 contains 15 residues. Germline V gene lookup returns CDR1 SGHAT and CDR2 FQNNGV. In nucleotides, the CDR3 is TGTGCCAGCAGCCTAGGGGGGTTTCGGAGCGATACGCAGTATTTT. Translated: CASSLGGFRSDTQYF.

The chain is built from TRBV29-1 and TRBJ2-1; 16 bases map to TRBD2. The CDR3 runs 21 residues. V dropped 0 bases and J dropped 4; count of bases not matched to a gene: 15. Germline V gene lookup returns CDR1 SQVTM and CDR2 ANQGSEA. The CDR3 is CSVEDPVGLAGGPVGYNEQFF. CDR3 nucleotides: TGCAGCGTTGAAGATCCGGTGGGACTAGCGGGAGGGCCCGTCGGATACAATGAGCAGTTCTTC.

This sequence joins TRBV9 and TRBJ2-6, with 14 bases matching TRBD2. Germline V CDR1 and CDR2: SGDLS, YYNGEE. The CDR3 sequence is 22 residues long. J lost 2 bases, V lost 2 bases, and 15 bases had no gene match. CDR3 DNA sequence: TGTGCCAGCAGCGTGGGACTAGCGGGAGAATTGAATCTGGCGGCTGGGGCCAACGTCCTGACTTTC. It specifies CASSVGLAGELNLAAGANVLTF.

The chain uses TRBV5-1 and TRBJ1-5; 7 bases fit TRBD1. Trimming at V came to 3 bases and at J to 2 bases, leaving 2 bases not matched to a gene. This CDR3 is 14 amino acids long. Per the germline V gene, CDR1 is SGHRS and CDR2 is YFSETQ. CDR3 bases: TGCGCCAGCAGCTCCGGACAGGGCAATCAGCCCCAGCATTTT. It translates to CASSSGQGNQPQHF.

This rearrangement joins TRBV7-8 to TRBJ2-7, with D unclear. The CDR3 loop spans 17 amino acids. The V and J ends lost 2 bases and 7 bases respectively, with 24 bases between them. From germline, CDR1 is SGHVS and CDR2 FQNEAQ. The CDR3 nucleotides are TGTGCCAGCAGCTTATTTTCGACGACCTCGGGTTTGGGGGAGCAGTACTTC. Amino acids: CASSLFSTTSGLGEQYF.

The CDR3 region is CASSQDIVRDSSYEQYF. The CDR3 coding sequence is TGTGCCAGCAGCCAAGATATTGTTCGAGATTCATCCTACGAGCAGTACTTC. This chain uses TRBV3-1 (or the pseudogene TRBV3-2) with TRBJ2-7, with D uncertain. V lost 0 bases and J lost 1, with 16 bases in between. Germline V gives CDR1 LGHDT, CDR2 YNNKEL (reference sequence). The CDR3 is 17 amino acids.

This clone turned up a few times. CDR3 residues: CASSLDYLTGGPGGETQYF. For the CDR3, the DNA is TGTGCCAGCAGCTTAGATTATTTGACGGGAGGGCCGGGTGGAGAGACCCAGTACTTC. The V and J genes are TRBV11-2 and TRBJ2-5; TRBD2 matches 8 bases. The CDR3 runs to 19 residues. Germline CDR1 reads SGHAT; CDR2 reads FQNNGV. J was trimmed by 4 bases and V by 0 bases; bases with no gene match: 16.

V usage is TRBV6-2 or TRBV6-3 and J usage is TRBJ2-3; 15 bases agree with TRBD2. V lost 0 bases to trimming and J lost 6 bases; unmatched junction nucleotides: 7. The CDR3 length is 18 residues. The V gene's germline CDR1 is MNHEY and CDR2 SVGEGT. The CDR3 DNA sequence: TGTGCCAGCAGTTACTCCCCCGGACTAGCGGGAGGGCCGGATACGCAGTATTTT. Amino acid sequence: CASSYSPGLAGGPDTQYF.

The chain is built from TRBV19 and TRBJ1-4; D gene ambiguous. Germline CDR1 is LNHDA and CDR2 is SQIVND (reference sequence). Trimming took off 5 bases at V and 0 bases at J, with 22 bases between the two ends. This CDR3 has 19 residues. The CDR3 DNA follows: TGTGCCAGTAGTGCGACTCGACACTACCCGGGCCCAACTAATGAAAAACTGTTTTTT. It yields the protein CASSATRHYPGPTNEKLFF.

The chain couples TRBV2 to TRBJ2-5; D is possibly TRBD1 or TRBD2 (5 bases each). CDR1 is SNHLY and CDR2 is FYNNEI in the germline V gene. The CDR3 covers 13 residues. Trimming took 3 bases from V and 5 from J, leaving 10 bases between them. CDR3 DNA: TGTGCCAGCAGTGATTACAGGAGGGAGACCCAGTACTTC. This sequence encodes CASSDYRRETQYF.

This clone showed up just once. The CDR3 reads CASSQEQATYNEQFF. As DNA, the CDR3 is TGCGCCAGCAGCCAGGAACAGGCTACATACAATGAGCAGTTCTTC. The rearrangement joins TRBV4-3 to TRBJ2-1; D might be TRBD1 (5 bases). V dropped 3 bases and J dropped 4 bases, with 13 bases sitting between them. The CDR3 is 15 residues long. The germline V gene has CDR1 LGHNA and CDR2 YSLEER.

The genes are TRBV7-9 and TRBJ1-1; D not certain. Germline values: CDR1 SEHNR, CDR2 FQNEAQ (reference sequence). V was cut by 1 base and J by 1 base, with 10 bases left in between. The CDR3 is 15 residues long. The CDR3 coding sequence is TGTGCCAGCAGCTTAGAGGGTCAGGCGAACACTGAAGCTTTCTTT. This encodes CASSLEGQANTEAFF.

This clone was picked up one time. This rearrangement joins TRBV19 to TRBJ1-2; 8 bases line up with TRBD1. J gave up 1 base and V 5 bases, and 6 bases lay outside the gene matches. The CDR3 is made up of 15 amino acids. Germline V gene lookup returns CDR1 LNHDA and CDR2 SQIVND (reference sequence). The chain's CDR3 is CASSSWTGINYGYTF. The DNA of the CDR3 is TGTGCCAGTAGTTCCTGGACAGGGATTAACTATGGCTACACCTTC. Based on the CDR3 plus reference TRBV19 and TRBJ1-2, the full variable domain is DGGITQSPKYLFRKEGQNVTLSCEQNLNHDAMYWYRQDPGQGLRLIYYSQIVNDFQKGDIAEGYSVSREKKESFPLTVTSAQKNPTAFYLCASSSWTGINYGYTFGSGTRLTVV.

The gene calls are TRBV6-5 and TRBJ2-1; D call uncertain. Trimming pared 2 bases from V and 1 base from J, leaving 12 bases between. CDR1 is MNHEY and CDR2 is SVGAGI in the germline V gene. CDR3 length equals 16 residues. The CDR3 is CASSYRSDVSYNEQFF. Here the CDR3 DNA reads TGTGCCAGCAGTTACAGAAGTGACGTATCCTACAATGAGCAGTTCTTC.

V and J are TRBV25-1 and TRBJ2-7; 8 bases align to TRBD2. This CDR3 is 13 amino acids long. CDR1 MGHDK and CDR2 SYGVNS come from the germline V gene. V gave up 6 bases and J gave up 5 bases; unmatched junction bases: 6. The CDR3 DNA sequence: TGTGCCAGCAGAGCCCGGGGGGGCGACGAGCAGTACTTC. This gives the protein CASRARGGDEQYF.

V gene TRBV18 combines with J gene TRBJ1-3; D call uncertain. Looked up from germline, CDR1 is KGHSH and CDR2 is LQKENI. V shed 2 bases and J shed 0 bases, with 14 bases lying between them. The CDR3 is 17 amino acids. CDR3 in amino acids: CASSPGPTSISGNTIYF. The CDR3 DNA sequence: TGTGCCAGCTCACCAGGACCCACATCGATCTCTGGAAACACCATATATTTT.

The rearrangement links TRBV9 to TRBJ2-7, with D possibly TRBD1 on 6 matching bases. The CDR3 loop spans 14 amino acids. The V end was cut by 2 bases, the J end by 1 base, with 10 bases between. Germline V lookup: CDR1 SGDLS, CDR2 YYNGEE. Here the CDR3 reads CASSVLQGSYEQYF. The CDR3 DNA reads TGTGCCAGCAGCGTGCTACAGGGATCCTACGAGCAGTACTTC.

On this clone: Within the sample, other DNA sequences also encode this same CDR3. For the CDR3, the DNA is TGTGCCAGCAGTTTAACAGAGAGCTCCTATAATTCACCCCTCCACTTT. It is translated as CASSLTESSYNSPLHF. The V and J genes are TRBV27 and TRBJ1-6; D ambiguous. With 2 bases removed from V and 0 bases from J, the gap between germline ends came to 8 bases. Germline V gives CDR1 MNHEY, CDR2 SMNVEV (reference sequence). This CDR3 contains 16 residues.

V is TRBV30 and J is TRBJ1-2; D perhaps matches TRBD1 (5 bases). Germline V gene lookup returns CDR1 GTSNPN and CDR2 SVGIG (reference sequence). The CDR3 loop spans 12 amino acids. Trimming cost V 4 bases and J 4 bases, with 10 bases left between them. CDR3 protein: CAWTRGVYGYTF. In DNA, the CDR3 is TGTGCCTGGACCCGGGGCGTCTATGGCTACACCTTC.

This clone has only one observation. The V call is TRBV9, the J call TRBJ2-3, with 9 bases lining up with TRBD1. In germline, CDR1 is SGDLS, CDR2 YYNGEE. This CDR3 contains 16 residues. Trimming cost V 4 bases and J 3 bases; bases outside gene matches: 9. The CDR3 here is CASSQGQGTWTDTQYF. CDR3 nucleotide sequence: TGTGCCAGCAGCCAGGGACAGGGAACATGGACAGATACGCAGTATTTT.